This entry features one TCR beta chain sequence. This record comes from a study of T-cell memory formation after mild COVID-19. The V and J ends lost 2 bases and 7 bases, in that order; junction bases with no gene match: 6. CDR3 length equals 13 residues. CDR1 and CDR2 from the germline V gene are SQVTM and ANQGSEA. MiXCR, run by TCRdb on the 5' RACE reads, gives a single entry per CDR3 protein. This sample has roughly 180,000 distinct CDR3 sequences, with approximately 10% found just once. The material sequenced was PBMCs or a T cell subset sorted from them (not recorded which). The source is a man aged 18 to 30 who had mild COVID-19 (a few samples of this study predate the infection). Cell type and time point are not known. The chain is built from TRBV29-1 and TRBJ1-2; 8 bases agree with TRBD1. CDR3 nucleotides: TGCAGCGTTGAAAAAAACAGGGGGGCTGGCTACACCTTC. Amino acids: CSVEKNRGAGYTF.